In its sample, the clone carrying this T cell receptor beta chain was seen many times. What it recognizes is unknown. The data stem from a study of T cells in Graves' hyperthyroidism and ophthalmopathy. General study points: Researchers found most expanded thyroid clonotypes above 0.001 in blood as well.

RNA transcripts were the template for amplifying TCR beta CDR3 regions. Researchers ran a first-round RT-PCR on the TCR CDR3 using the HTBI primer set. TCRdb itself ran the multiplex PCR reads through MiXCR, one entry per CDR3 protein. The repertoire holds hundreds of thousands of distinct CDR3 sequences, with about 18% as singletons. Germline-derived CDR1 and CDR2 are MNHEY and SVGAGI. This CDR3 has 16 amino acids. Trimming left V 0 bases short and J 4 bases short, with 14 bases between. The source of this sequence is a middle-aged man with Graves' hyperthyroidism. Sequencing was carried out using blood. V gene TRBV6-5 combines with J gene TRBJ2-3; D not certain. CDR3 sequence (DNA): TGTGCCAGCAGTTACTCTGGGCGAAATAGGCCAGATACGCAGTATTTT. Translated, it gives CASSYSGRNRPDTQYF.